This T cell receptor beta chain appears in the sequencing data of a study of monozygotic twins with inflammatory bowel disease. Whole-study results and caveats: IBD patients exhibited fewer clonotypes shared with other individuals than healthy twins, particularly with disease activity. On the inverse Simpson index, IBD patients scored lower for TCRbeta diversity than healthy co-twins.

Whole blood, unsorted for T cells, was the source of total RNA. One entry per CDR3 protein, without DNA, is what TCRdb gives after re-calling the 5' RACE reads. In all, the sample yields 150,000 to 200,000 distinct CDR3 sequences. On this clonotype: No antigen is known for it.

The source is a human donor with ulcerative colitis or Crohn's disease, or a healthy co-twin of an affected twin (not recorded which). Material: blood.

CDR3 sequence: CASSPKIRVSYEQYF. The chain employs TRBV4-3 and TRBJ2-7. There are 15 residues in the CDR3. Germline-derived CDR1 and CDR2 are LGHNA and YSLEER.